The 16 T cell receptor beta chains listed next were all sequenced from one sample in a study of human T cells and chemical hapten exposure. Time point given: patch test 1, 2 weeks after DPC sensitization. Sample treatment: therapeutic diphenylcyclopropenone sensitization with weekly scalp DPC. TCRdb reprocessed the RACE reads via MiXCR and lists one record per CDR3 protein. The table records approximately 350,000 distinct CDR3 sequences, approximately 6.3% of them present only once. Sample: whole blood, taken in connection with sensitization to the hapten diphenylcyclopropenone (DPC). The receptors originated from a woman aged 18-35 years with alopecia areata. Some clones in this sample may be carry-over from other donors' samples.

This clonotype showed up many times. The rearrangement joins TRBV6-6 to TRBJ2-7; 9 nucleotides line up with TRBD1. V was clipped by 4 bases and J by 2 bases; unmatched bases: 6. CDR3 length: 15 residues. From germline, CDR1 is MNHNY and CDR2 SVGAGI (reference sequence). CDR3: CASSSPDRGAYEQYF. For the CDR3, the DNA is TGTGCCAGCAGTTCCCCGGACAGGGGAGCCTACGAGCAGTACTTC.

This clonotype showed up just a few times. V gene TRBV27 combines with J gene TRBJ2-3, with 15 bases aligning to TRBD2. This CDR3 has 17 residues. Germline V gene data show CDR1 as MNHEY and CDR2 as SMNVEV (reference sequence). V shed 3 bases, J shed 6 bases, and the junction held 7 bases outside the gene matches. The DNA of the CDR3 is TGTGCCAGCAGTTTCCTGGGACTAGCGGGGGGCCCGGATACGCAGTATTTT. The encoded protein is CASSFLGLAGGPDTQYF.

This clonotype was seen at least ten times. The chain recombines TRBV12-3 or TRBV12-4 with TRBJ2-7, with 7 bases identical to TRBD2. CDR3 length equals 14 residues. After removal of 7 bases from V and 6 bases from J, the junction contained 12 bases not matched to a gene. CDR3: CASKGGGDSGEQYF. DNA of the CDR3: TGTGCCAGCAAGGGCGGGGGAGACTCGGGCGAGCAGTACTTC.

This clonotype was counted many times. This sequence joins TRBV12-5 and TRBJ1-4; TRBD1 agrees at 7 bases. The CDR3 has 20 amino acids. Germline V gives CDR1 LGHNT, CDR2 FRNRAP. J was trimmed by 4 bases and V by 3 bases; bases with no gene match: 20. CDR3 in amino acids: CASGFSYQPFKGQVNEKLFF. CDR3 bases: TGTGCTAGTGGTTTTTCGTACCAGCCTTTCAAAGGACAGGTTAATGAAAAACTGTTTTTT.

This clonotype was observed a few times. V and J are TRBV28 and TRBJ1-2, with unresolved D. With 5 bases removed from V and 2 bases from J, the gap between germline ends came to 18 bases. The length of the CDR3 is 16 residues. The germline V gene encodes CDR1 MDHEN and CDR2 SYDVKM. The CDR3 reads CASSPPLIRRNYGYTF. CDR3 sequence (DNA): TGTGCCAGCAGTCCGCCCCTTATAAGGAGAAACTATGGCTACACCTTC.

This clonotype was picked up many times. CDR3 sequence reads: CASSLVGTNTEAFF. The CDR3 DNA reads as TGCGCCAGCAGCCTGGTCGGCACCAACACTGAAGCTTTCTTT. The rearrangement links TRBV4-1 to TRBJ1-1; D unresolved. Germline CDR1 MGHRA, CDR2 YSYEKL. V gave up 4 bases and J gave up 2 bases, with 11 bases separating them. The CDR3 totals 14 residues.

This clonotype was found many times. This chain links TRBV20-1 with TRBJ1-4; 10 bases agree with TRBD1. With V trimmed by 5 bases and J by 7 bases, 7 bases remained unmatched. The germline V gene has CDR1 DFQATT and CDR2 SNEGSKA (reference sequence). This CDR3 has 14 amino acids. The CDR3 nucleotides read TGCAGTGCTGAAGGGGGACAGGGGATTGAAAAACTGTTTTTT. Translation gives CSAEGGQGIEKLFF.

This clonotype was seen many times. V and J are TRBV6-5 and TRBJ1-5; D may be TRBD1 (5 bases). In germline, CDR1 is MNHEY, CDR2 SVGAGI. Trimming took off 4 bases at V and 7 bases at J, with 11 bases between the two ends. CDR3 length equals 13 residues. CDR3 sequence (DNA): TGTGCCAGCAGTTCCCAGGGAGGGCAGCCCCAGCATTTT. Translated: CASSSQGGQPQHF.

The chain has TRBV7-9 and TRBJ2-5; D call uncertain. V gave up 5 bases and J gave up 3 bases, with 19 bases separating them. The CDR3 spans 16 residues. Germline assignment: CDR1 SEHNR and CDR2 FQNEAQ (reference sequence). CDR3: CASSPMLRVSEETQYF. DNA for the CDR3: TGTGCCAGCAGCCCCATGTTACGGGTATCCGAAGAGACCCAGTACTTC.

A few counts support this clonotype. The rearrangement uses TRBV6-5 and TRBJ1-2; 7 bases are shared with TRBD1. The CDR3 has 14 amino acids. With 5 bases clipped from V and 1 base from J, the junction kept 4 bases outside the gene matches. The germline CDR1 and CDR2 sequences are MNHEY and SVGAGI. This CDR3 reads CASSPTGDNYGYTF. CDR3 DNA sequence: TGTGCCAGCAGTCCTACAGGGGATAACTATGGCTACACCTTC.

This rearrangement joins TRBV5-1 to TRBJ2-4; D is possibly TRBD1 (5 bases). The germline CDR1 and CDR2 sequences are SGHRS and YFSETQ. The V gene lost 1 base and the J gene lost 9 bases, with 14 bases spanning the gap. The CDR3 spans 14 residues. CDR3 protein: CASSLRTTSSIQYF. DNA of the CDR3: TGCGCCAGCAGCTTGAGGACAACCTCGAGCATTCAGTACTTC.

This clonotype came up a few times. This chain joins TRBV7-9 and TRBJ2-3; 7 bases fit TRBD2. The CDR3 spans 17 residues. The ends lost 3 bases at V and 2 bases at J; junction bases unmatched: 11. Per the germline V gene, CDR1 is SEHNR and CDR2 is FQNEAQ (reference sequence). Written as DNA, the CDR3 is TGTGCCAGCAGCTTTGACCTCGCTAGCGGATACACAGATACGCAGTATTTT. It translates to CASSFDLASGYTDTQYF.

This clonotype was seen only a few times. The chain uses TRBV6-5 and TRBJ1-2; possible D gene TRBD1, 5 bases. V was clipped by 0 bases and J by 4 bases, with 12 bases between them. Germline lookup yields CDR1 MNHEY and CDR2 SVGAGI. This CDR3 has 15 residues. DNA for the CDR3: TGTGCCAGCAGTTACTCGAGATGGGGCAGCTATGGCTACACCTTC. As protein: CASSYSRWGSYGYTF.

This clonotype was observed at least ten times. The rearrangement uses TRBV6-5 and TRBJ2-7, with TRBD1 as a possible D gene (5 bases). V lost 2 bases, J lost 2 bases, and 7 bases lay in between. The CDR3 covers 13 residues. CDR1 and CDR2 (germline): MNHEY, SVGAGI. CDR3 protein: CASSYDSTYEQYF. CDR3 in DNA: TGTGCCAGCAGTTACGACAGCACCTACGAGCAGTACTTC.

This clonotype occurred many times. The chain uses TRBV11-2 and TRBJ2-2, with 8 nucleotides matching TRBD1. In germline, CDR1 is SGHAT, CDR2 FQNNGV. The CDR3 consists of 15 residues. V dropped 1 base and J dropped 6; count of bases not matched to a gene: 4. In DNA form, the CDR3 reads TGTGCCAGCAGCTTAGTCACGGACAGGGCCGGGGAGCTGTTTTTT. Translating it yields CASSLVTDRAGELFF.

This clonotype came up many times. The gene calls are TRBV28 and TRBJ2-1, with D unresolved. V was cut by 5 bases and J by 4 bases, with 21 bases left in between. The CDR3 runs 17 residues. The germline V gene has CDR1 MDHEN and CDR2 SYDVKM. The CDR3 DNA reads as TGTGCCAGCAGTATTTCGGACCGTACTTACACATACAATGAGCAGTTCTTC. Translated: CASSISDRTYTYNEQFF.